The subject of this entry is one T cell receptor (beta chain). Its cognate antigen has yet to be identified. Base quality data are lacking; no much larger clone is found one base away. This sample stems from a study of blood T cell repertoires in COVID-19 (TCRdb year 2020). For the study in its entirety: Samples covering the acute and convalescent phases of COVID-19 were provided by collaborators in the United States, Italy and Spain. The material from the prospective study consisted of cDNA or gDNA derived from T cells, B-cell-depleted T cells, or PBMCs. Subjects who had been exposed to COVID-19, were actively infected with it, or had recovered from it provided the deeply sampled blood TCRbeta repertoires that made up the dataset. The repertoires were made available in a free public database intended to serve as a resource for research on the immune response to SARS-CoV-2. Samples came from the ongoing ImmuneRACE study (first 160 participants) plus 1,254 subjects from 6 global collaborators. Nearly every sample came with metadata listing a de-identified subject ID, COVID-19 status, age in years and sex. Where available, HLA class I and class II types were taken from metadata supplied by the sample provider and were not determined by assay-based typing.

TCRbeta CDR3 regions were amplified from genomic DNA by means of the immunoSEQ Assay, a bias-controlled multiplex PCR. The study's processing was this. Within the assay, amplification of reference gene primers was used to estimate how many nucleated cells each sample contained. To quantify the absolute abundance of each unique TCRbeta CDR3 rearrangement, sequence reads were collapsed and filtered. For each sample, productive Simpson clonality was calculated by taking the square root of Simpson's diversity index across productive rearrangements. In its TCRdb copy, this immuneACCESS table keeps in-frame sequences only and misses some clones. Where compared with another copy, unresolved V genes explain less than half of these, and the others have no known cause. From that table come the V and J calls and clone size; the DNA was used to work out D and trimming. The sample table shows about 200,000 clones, and about three quarters are seen once. Of the sample, under 3.5% falls within the top ten clones.

The collaborating institutions used their own protocols to collect whole blood in K2EDTA tubes. For TCRbeta analysis, collaborators shipped samples as frozen whole blood, isolated PBMCs, or DNA extracted from either of those sample types. The full study reports these points: The amount of clinical and demographic metadata varied by source and participant and was provided uncurated.

The CDR3, cysteine through phenylalanine, is 15 amino acids long. Only CDR3 DNA remains: 45 bases, in frame from the first base. V gives up 4 bases and J gives up 5 bases, and the segment between their germline ends measures 18 bases. The receptor comes from a woman older than 75 with active or convalescent COVID-19. Material: peripheral blood. The rearrangement joined TRBV5-3 to TRBJ2-5; tentative D gene TRBD2, with 5 bases matching. TRBV5-3 is an open reading frame whose function is uncertain. The CDR3 protein sequence reads: CARSPGCCERETQYF. The nucleotide sequence reads as follows: TGTGCCAGAAGCCCGGGGTGTTGTGAGAGGGAGACCCAGTACTTC.